This entry describes one T cell receptor beta chain. Its antigen is unknown. There were likely unrecorded immune exposures, though donors were nominally healthy when sampled. 60 Vbeta and 13 Jbeta primers were used in PCR. Using immunoSEQ multiplex PCR, the repertoire was profiled, and TCRdb retains in-frame clones only, with some absent. The top ten clones hold 2.1% of a sample with 150,000 to 180,000 clones, around 70% of them seen once. The record originates from a study of cytomegalovirus exposure and HLA in healthy donors. Overall study findings and caveats: Apparent HLA restriction characterized most CMV-associated TCR beta chains in a later analysis. Cytomegalovirus association was listed for 164 TCR beta chains. In a later analysis, TCR beta V- and J-gene trimming was associated with a missense DCLRE1C variant.

From germline, CDR1 is SQVTM and CDR2 ANQGSEA. The germline V and J ends were trimmed by 1 base and 0 bases, with 7 bases remaining between them. The CDR3 extends over 14 amino acids. The TCR sequence derives from a man aged 30-40 years in good health and CMV-seronegative. The chain carries TRBV29-1 and TRBJ1-3; D is undetermined. Sequencing input: PBMCs. CDR3 in DNA: TGCAGCGTTGAAGGCGATCGCTCTGGAAACACCATATATTTT. This encodes CSVEGDRSGNTIYF. The variable domain in full, completed from reference TRBV29-1 and TRBJ1-3, reads SAVISQKPSRDICQRGTSLTIQCQVDSQVTMMFWYRQQPGQSLTLIATANQGSEATYESGFVIDKFPISRPNLTFSTLTVSNMSPEDSSIYLCSVEGDRSGNTIYFGEGSWLTVV.